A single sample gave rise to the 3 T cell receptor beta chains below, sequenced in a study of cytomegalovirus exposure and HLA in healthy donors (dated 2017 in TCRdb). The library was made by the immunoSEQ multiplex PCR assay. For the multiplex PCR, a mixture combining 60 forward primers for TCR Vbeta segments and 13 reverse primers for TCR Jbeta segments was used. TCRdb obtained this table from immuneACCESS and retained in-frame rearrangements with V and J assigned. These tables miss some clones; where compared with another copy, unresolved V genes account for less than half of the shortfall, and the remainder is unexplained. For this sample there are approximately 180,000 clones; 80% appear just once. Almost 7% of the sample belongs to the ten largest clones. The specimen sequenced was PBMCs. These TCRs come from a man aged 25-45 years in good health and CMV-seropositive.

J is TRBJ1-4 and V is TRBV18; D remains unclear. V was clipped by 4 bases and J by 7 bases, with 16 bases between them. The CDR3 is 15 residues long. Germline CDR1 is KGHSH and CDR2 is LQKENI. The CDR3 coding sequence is TGTGCCAGCTCACTTTACTCCGGATCGGGTGAAAAACTGTTTTTT. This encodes CASSLYSGSGEKLFF.

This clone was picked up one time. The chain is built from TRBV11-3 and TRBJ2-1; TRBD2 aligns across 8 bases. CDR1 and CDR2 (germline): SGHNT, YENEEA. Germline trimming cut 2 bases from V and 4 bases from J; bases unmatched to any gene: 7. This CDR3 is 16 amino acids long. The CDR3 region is CASSLYGSGVYNEQFF. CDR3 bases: TGTGCCAGCAGCTTATATGGTAGCGGGGTTTACAATGAGCAGTTCTTC.

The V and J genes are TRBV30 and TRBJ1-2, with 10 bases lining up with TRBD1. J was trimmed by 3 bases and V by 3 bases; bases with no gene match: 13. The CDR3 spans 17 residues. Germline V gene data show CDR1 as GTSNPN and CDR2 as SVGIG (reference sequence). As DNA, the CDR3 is TGTGCCTGGAGCGGCGACAGGGGGCGCGGCGGGTACTATGGCTACACCTTC. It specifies CAWSGDRGRGGYYGYTF.